This T cell receptor beta chain was recorded in a study of T cell responses to AZD1222 COVID-19 vaccine. With respect to this clone: Its specificity is unknown.

V lost 4 bases to trimming and J lost 1 base, with 18 bases between them. The CDR3 length is 17 residues. CDR1 SGHRS and CDR2 YFSETQ come from the germline V gene. Method: immunoSEQ multiplex PCR; TCRdb's copy keeps in-frame clones and lacks some. Among roughly 120,000 clones listed, 88% were seen once. Study-wide results and caveats: Donors skewed white British and female; clonal diversity was possibly underestimated. The study identified only six AZD1222 recipients as seropositive at baseline.

The TCR sequence derives from an adult in good health. The input for sequencing was peripheral blood, taken on day 0 of AZD1222 vaccination. V is TRBV5-1 and J is TRBJ2-4; D may be TRBD2 (5 bases). CDR3 nucleotide sequence: TGCGCCAGCAGCGAGTGGTACATCCCGGGGGCCAAAAACATTCAGTACTTC. It codes for CASSEWYIPGAKNIQYF.